The source of this T cell receptor (beta chain) is a study of blood T cell repertoires in COVID-19. Overall study context: The study drew acute and convalescent COVID-19 samples from the United States, Italy and Spain. Sample material is recorded as cDNA or gDNA derived from T cells, B-cell-depleted T cells, or PBMCs.

Across about two dozen US areas, participants ranged in age from roughly 18 to 89 years. Cohort assignment relied on participant-reported clinical history. The data were produced by immunoSEQ multiplex PCR, yet TCRdb's version contains in-frame clones alone and is incomplete. The table records approximately 470,000 clones, around 90% of them present only once. The table lists this clone with a few counts. This CDR3 region has 18 residues. CDR1 and CDR2 (germline): LGHNT, FRNRAP. Trimming took off 0 bases at V and 0 bases at J, with 15 bases between the two ends. The TCR sequence derives from a woman in her late teens or twenties who had recovered from COVID-19. The rearrangement uses TRBV12-5 and TRBJ1-3; D ambiguous. Sequencing was carried out using PBMCs or T cells enriched from blood (not recorded which). CDR3 region: CASGLVSPTEPSGNTIYF. In nucleotides, the CDR3 is TGTGCTAGTGGTTTGGTAAGTCCCACGGAGCCCTCTGGAAACACCATATATTTT.